The 24 T cell receptor beta chains presented below share a single source sample, sequenced in a study of blood T cell repertoires in COVID-19. The table came from immunoSEQ multiplex PCR; TCRdb's copy has only in-frame clones and leaves some out. The table records about 95,000 clones, 81% of them present only once. The specimen was peripheral blood. The receptors stem from a man aged 80 or over with COVID-19, enrolled during active disease.

J is TRBJ1-5 and V is TRBV3-1 (or the pseudogene TRBV3-2), with D hard to call. This CDR3 contains 14 residues. CDR1 is LGHDT and CDR2 is YNNKEL in the germline V gene (reference sequence). Trimming pared 1 base from V and 7 bases from J, leaving 11 bases between. The CDR3 is CASSQGGGNQPQHF. In DNA, the CDR3 is TGTGCCAGCAGCCAAGGGGGAGGGAACCAGCCCCAGCATTTT.

J is TRBJ1-1 and V is TRBV19; TRBD1 is a possible D gene (5 bases). V gave up 7 bases and J gave up 4 bases, with 13 bases separating them. The CDR3 runs 13 residues. Germline CDR1 LNHDA, CDR2 SQIVND (reference sequence). The DNA for the CDR3 is TGTGCCAGTACCCAGGGAGGGATCACTGAAGCTTTCTTT. It translates to CASTQGGITEAFF. Based on the CDR3 plus reference TRBV19 and TRBJ1-1, the full variable domain is DGGITQSPKYLFRKEGQNVTLSCEQNLNHDAMYWYRQDPGQGLRLIYYSQIVNDFQKGDIAEGYSVSREKKESFPLTVTSAQKNPTAFYLCASTQGGITEAFFGQGTRLTVV.

This clone was recorded only once. The rearrangement joins TRBV6-1 to TRBJ1-4, with a possible D match to TRBD1 (6 bases). The CDR3 runs 15 residues. Trimming took off 2 bases at V and 7 bases at J, with 14 bases between the two ends. Germline V lookup: CDR1 MNHNS, CDR2 SASEGT. CDR3 coding DNA: TGTGCCAGCAGTGAACTTGGGGGCGCGGGTGAAAAACTGTTTTTT. Residues: CASSELGGAGEKLFF.

This clone has just a few counts. The chain couples TRBV9 to TRBJ2-7; TRBD1 aligns across 9 bases. The germline CDR1 and CDR2 sequences are SGDLS and YYNGEE. The CDR3 runs to 17 residues. Trimming removed 4 bases from V and 5 bases from J; junction bases left unmatched: 16. The CDR3 sequence: CASSPTVGGQGAHEQYF. The CDR3 DNA reads as TGTGCCAGCAGCCCGACGGTGGGGGGACAGGGTGCCCACGAGCAGTACTTC.

The sample holds one count of this clone. The chain employs TRBV19 and TRBJ1-4, with 7 bases lining up with TRBD1. Germline V gives CDR1 LNHDA, CDR2 SQIVND (reference sequence). V lost 5 bases to trimming and J lost 8 bases; unmatched junction nucleotides: 8. The CDR3 is made up of 14 amino acids. The CDR3 coding sequence is TGTGCCAGTAGTGCCGACAGGGCATCGGAAAAACTGTTTTTT. Translation gives CASSADRASEKLFF.

This clone was detected only once. At one end the junction does not follow the germline gene, possibly because of a read error. The rearrangement links TRBV3-1 (or the pseudogene TRBV3-2) to TRBJ2-1, with TRBD2 matching 12 bases. Per germline, CDR1 LGHDT and CDR2 YNNKEL (reference sequence). CDR3 length equals 15 residues. DNA for the CDR3: TGTGCCAGCAGCCAAGATTCGGCTAGCGGGAGGGCCGAGCTCTTC. Amino acids: CASSQDSASGRAELF.

This clone turned up a few times. CDR3 residues: CASRKGDRAEKLFF. Written as DNA, the CDR3 is TGTGCCAGTAGGAAAGGGGACAGGGCGGAAAAACTGTTTTTT. The gene calls are TRBV19 and TRBJ1-4, with TRBD1 matching 9 bases. This CDR3 has 14 amino acids. The V and J ends lost 6 bases and 8 bases, in that order; junction bases with no gene match: 7. In germline, CDR1 is LNHDA, CDR2 SQIVND (reference sequence). Drawing the rest from reference TRBV19 and TRBJ1-4, the complete variable domain is DGGITQSPKYLFRKEGQNVTLSCEQNLNHDAMYWYRQDPGQGLRLIYYSQIVNDFQKGDIAEGYSVSREKKESFPLTVTSAQKNPTAFYLCASRKGDRAEKLFFGSGTQLSVL.

This sequence joins TRBV7-9 and TRBJ1-2; D unclear. V was shortened by 5 bases and J by 3 bases, with 13 bases between the two germline ends. Per the germline V gene, CDR1 is SEHNR and CDR2 is FQNEAQ (reference sequence). The CDR3 is 14 amino acids. The CDR3 bases are TGTGCCAGCAGCCTAACAGCAGTCCACTATGGCTACACCTTC. It translates to CASSLTAVHYGYTF.

The chain combines TRBV7-8 with TRBJ1-3, with a weak D call TRBD1 (6 bases). Germline V gives CDR1 SGHVS, CDR2 FQNEAQ. Trimming cost V 2 bases and J 3 bases, with 8 bases left between them. This CDR3 has 14 amino acids. CDR3 DNA sequence: TGTGCCAGCAGCTTAAGGACAGATGGAAACACCATATATTTT. Encoded protein: CASSLRTDGNTIYF.

The chain uses TRBV15 and TRBJ1-1; the D is unclear. Germline values: CDR1 LNHNV, CDR2 YYDKDF (reference sequence). The length of the CDR3 is 14 residues. V was clipped by 0 bases and J by 4 bases, with 9 bases between them. The DNA for the CDR3 is TGTGCCACCAGCAGAGATAACGGTTTCACTGAAGCTTTCTTT. Amino acid sequence: CATSRDNGFTEAFF.

This clone has just a few counts. CDR3 nucleotides: TGTGCCAGCAGTGAAGCTACAGGGGCCTCCGGGGAGCTGTTTTTT. Residues: CASSEATGASGELFF. The J gene is TRBJ2-2, the V gene TRBV2; 7 nucleotides agree with TRBD1. CDR3 length: 15 amino acids. Germline-derived CDR1 and CDR2 are SNHLY and FYNNEI. V trimming: 0 bases; J trimming: 6 bases; junction bases outside the gene matches: 4.

The chain combines TRBV6-5 with TRBJ2-7; possible D gene TRBD1, 6 bases. V gave up 7 bases and J gave up 3 bases, with 19 bases separating them. There are 15 residues in the CDR3. Germline-derived CDR1 and CDR2 are MNHEY and SVGAGI. CDR3 sequence: CASKPDRTGVYEQYF. CDR3 DNA: TGTGCCAGCAAACCTGACAGGACTGGGGTCTACGAGCAGTACTTC.

The sample holds one count of this clone. The chain is built from TRBV19 and TRBJ2-7; D gene unclear. Trimming removed 5 bases at V and 1 base at J, with 12 bases between. The CDR3 extends over 14 amino acids. Germline CDR1 reads LNHDA; CDR2 reads SQIVND (reference sequence). The CDR3 coding sequence is TGTGCCAGTAGTCGCCAGGCCAGTTCCTACGAGCAGTACTTC. Protein sequence: CASSRQASSYEQYF.

The CDR3 loop is CASSPGVDGGYQPQHF. The CDR3 region has the DNA TGTGCCAGCAGCCCAGGGGTGGATGGGGGTTATCAGCCCCAGCATTTT. The genes are TRBV28 and TRBJ1-5; perhaps TRBD1 as D (6 bases). V lost 6 bases to trimming and J lost 5 bases, with 20 bases between them. The CDR3 spans 16 residues. From germline, CDR1 is MDHEN and CDR2 SYDVKM.

The chain links TRBV3-1 (or the pseudogene TRBV3-2) to TRBJ2-5; 7 nucleotides align to TRBD2. The CDR3 has 17 amino acids. The trim removed 1 base at V and 0 bases at J, leaving 8 bases unmatched. CDR1 and CDR2 from the germline V gene are LGHDT and YNNKEL (reference sequence). The CDR3 nucleotides read TGTGCCAGCAGCCAAGGGCGGGGGAGCTACAACCAAGAGACCCAGTACTTC. It codes for CASSQGRGSYNQETQYF.

This sequence joins TRBV7-9 and TRBJ2-5; tentative D call: TRBD2 (6 bases). The germline V gene has CDR1 SEHNR and CDR2 FQNEAQ (reference sequence). V dropped 5 bases and J dropped 3 bases, with 16 bases sitting between them. The CDR3 consists of 15 residues. DNA for the CDR3: TGTGCCAGCAGCCAAAGGGTCGGGGGAGAAGAGACCCAGTACTTC. Its translation is CASSQRVGGEETQYF.

The rearrangement joins TRBV29-1 to TRBJ1-2, with D unresolved. Looked up from germline, CDR1 is SQVTM and CDR2 is ANQGSEA. The CDR3 has 13 amino acids. V was trimmed by 6 bases and J by 1 base, leaving 12 bases between them. The CDR3 spells CSVTLGVNYGYTF. The CDR3 DNA is TGCAGCGTGACACTCGGGGTTAACTATGGCTACACCTTC.

The chain uses TRBV5-5 and TRBJ2-3; the match to TRBD2 covers 10 bases. V trimming: 2 bases; J trimming: 6 bases; junction bases outside the gene matches: 9. There are 16 residues in the CDR3. The V gene's germline CDR1 is SGHKS and CDR2 YYEKEE (reference sequence). The CDR3 region has the DNA TGTGCCAGCAGCTTACCTGGTCTAGCGGGAGACGATACGCAGTATTTT. Its protein is CASSLPGLAGDDTQYF.

The chain couples TRBV18 to TRBJ2-7, with D tentatively TRBD1 (6 bases). Trimming pared 2 bases from V and 2 bases from J, leaving 10 bases between. The CDR3 runs to 14 residues. Germline CDR1 and CDR2: KGHSH and LQKENI. This CDR3 reads CASSPTRDTYEQYF. The CDR3 DNA sequence: TGTGCCAGCTCACCAACCCGGGACACCTACGAGCAGTACTTC.

The rearrangement uses TRBV19 and TRBJ2-2; 9 bases map to TRBD1. V lost 10 bases, J lost 5 bases, and 8 bases stayed unmatched. The CDR3 runs 14 residues. Germline CDR1 is LNHDA and CDR2 is SQIVND (reference sequence). Here the CDR3 reads CATTGTGRTGELFF. The CDR3, as DNA: TGTGCCACCACCGGGACAGGGAGAACCGGGGAGCTGTTTTTT.

The V gene is TRBV4-2, the J gene TRBJ2-7; D unclear. CDR3 size: 13 residues. The germline gives CDR1 LGHNA, CDR2 YNFKEQ. Deletions cut 4 bases from V and 0 bases from J, with 7 bases between. This CDR3 reads CASSLSVSYEQYF. In nucleotides, the CDR3 is TGTGCCAGCAGCCTTTCCGTCTCCTACGAGCAGTACTTC.

J is TRBJ1-1 and V is TRBV5-4; tentative D call: TRBD1 (5 bases). Germline V gene sequence: CDR1 SGHNT, CDR2 YYREEE (reference sequence). This CDR3 is 16 amino acids long. Trimming took off 4 bases at V and 1 base at J, with 17 bases between the two ends. CDR3 DNA sequence: TGTGCCAGCAGCCAGGGTGGGGGGGGACCGAACACTGAAGCTTTCTTT. Its translation is CASSQGGGGPNTEAFF.

The genes are TRBV7-3 and TRBJ2-2; D gene unclear. The CDR3 sequence is 12 residues long. Trimming stripped 3 bases from V and 6 bases from J, with 5 bases between. In germline, CDR1 is SGHTA, CDR2 FQGTGA. The DNA for the CDR3 is TGTGCCAGCAGCTTCCAATCCGGGGAGCTGTTTTTT. The encoded protein is CASSFQSGELFF.

In regard to this clone: With a much larger clone just one base away, this may be a read error. The sample contains more than one DNA sequence encoding this CDR3. V is TRBV5-1 and J is TRBJ2-2; 7 nucleotides align to TRBD2. The length of the CDR3 is 16 residues. V was pared by 8 bases and J by 5 bases, with 15 bases of the junction left unmatched. In germline, CDR1 is SGHRS, CDR2 YFSETQ. Written as DNA, the CDR3 is TGCGCCAGTTCGAATCGGGGCGGGGGAAATACCGGGGAGCTGTTTTTT. This sequence encodes CASSNRGGGNTGELFF.